Following are 29 T cell receptor beta chains from one sample sequenced in a study of cytomegalovirus exposure and HLA in healthy donors. 13 Jbeta primers and 60 Vbeta primers were used for the PCR. Produced via immunoSEQ multiplex PCR; TCRdb's table is partial and in-frame only. The table includes fewer than 200,000 clones, roughly 82% detected once. Sequenced sample: PBMCs. The origin of the receptors is a girl aged 2 to 9 in good health and CMV-seropositive.

The genes are TRBV5-1 and TRBJ2-1; 8 nucleotides align to TRBD2. CDR3 length equals 16 residues. Germline lookup yields CDR1 SGHRS and CDR2 YFSETQ. Germline trimming cut 4 bases from V and 10 bases from J; bases unmatched to any gene: 16. The CDR3 region is CASSPGDRSGGWEQFF. The CDR3 bases are TGCGCCAGCAGCCCCGGGGACCGAAGCGGGGGATGGGAGCAGTTCTTC.

V and J are TRBV5-1 and TRBJ1-1, with D hard to call. Germline CDR1 SGHRS, CDR2 YFSETQ. CDR3 length equals 14 residues. V lost 9 bases and J 1 base, leaving 16 bases between the germline ends. The CDR3 loop reads CATKPGGSNTEAFF. The CDR3 nucleotides read TGCGCCACCAAACCCGGCGGATCGAACACTGAAGCTTTCTTT.

The J gene is TRBJ2-1, the V gene TRBV11-2, with 10 bases that match TRBD1. J gave up 2 bases and V 3 bases, and 1 base lay outside the gene matches. The germline V gene encodes CDR1 SGHAT and CDR2 FQNNGV. The CDR3 is 15 amino acids. The chain's CDR3 is CASSLGTGAYNEQFF. For the CDR3, the DNA is TGTGCCAGCAGCTTGGGGACAGGGGCCTACAATGAGCAGTTCTTC.

This clone was detected only once. The chain is built from TRBV2 and TRBJ1-2; D remains unclear. Germline assignment: CDR1 SNHLY and CDR2 FYNNEI. The V and J ends lost 6 bases and 2 bases respectively, with 16 bases between them. The CDR3 runs 15 residues. The CDR3 sequence: CASSYNPMRNYGYTF. The CDR3 region has the DNA TGTGCCAGCAGCTACAACCCCATGAGGAACTATGGCTACACCTTC.

The rearrangement uses TRBV27 and TRBJ2-7; D is perhaps TRBD1 (6 bases). CDR1 is MNHEY and CDR2 is SMNVEV in the germline V gene (reference sequence). The germline V and J ends were trimmed by 3 bases and 2 bases, with 11 bases remaining between them. The CDR3 contains 14 residues. CDR3 in DNA: TGTGCCAGCAGTTTGAGACAGGAGGCCTACGAGCAGTACTTC. Its protein is CASSLRQEAYEQYF.

The chain couples TRBV6-5 to TRBJ2-1, with TRBD2 matching 11 bases. With 6 bases clipped from V and 8 bases from J, the junction kept 9 bases outside the gene matches. CDR1 is MNHEY and CDR2 is SVGAGI in the germline V gene. The CDR3 contains 15 residues. CDR3 sequence (DNA): TGTGCCAGCAGCCGTACTAGCGGGAGAATCTATGAGCAGTTCTTC. It specifies CASSRTSGRIYEQFF.

V and J are TRBV10-3 and TRBJ2-1; D may be TRBD1 (5 bases). The ends were cut back, 4 bases at V and 4 bases at J, with 11 bases in the middle. This CDR3 is built from 14 residues. Germline assignment: CDR1 ENHRY and CDR2 SYGVKD. Written as DNA, the CDR3 is TGTGCCATCAGTGGGACATCGGGTTACAATGAGCAGTTCTTC. Translated: CAISGTSGYNEQFF.

The chain joins TRBV11-1 to TRBJ1-2; possible D gene TRBD1, 5 bases. Germline values: CDR1 SGHAT, CDR2 FQDESV (reference sequence). Trimming removed 5 bases from V and 4 bases from J, with 11 bases in between. The CDR3 has 13 residues. The CDR3 DNA follows: TGTGCCAGCAGCCCCAATAGGGGCTATGGCTACACCTTC. Encoded protein: CASSPNRGYGYTF.

A remark on this clone: One end of the junction fails to match germline, which may point to a read error. The V gene is TRBV7-3, the J gene TRBJ1-6; tentatively, D is TRBD1 (5 bases). Germline V gives CDR1 SGHTA, CDR2 FQGTGA. The CDR3 contains 14 residues. CDR3 sequence reads: CASGLRGSGSPLHF. The CDR3 coding sequence is TGTGCCAGCGGCTTACGGGGGTCTGGATCACCCCTCCACTTT.

CDR3 bases: TGTGCCAGCAGCGTCGGAGGGCCCTGGGGGGAGCAGTACTTC. Its translation is CASSVGGPWGEQYF. The V gene is TRBV9, the J gene TRBJ2-7; a weak D match, TRBD2 (6 bases). The V gene's germline CDR1 is SGDLS and CDR2 YYNGEE. This CDR3 comprises 14 residues. The V gene lost 2 bases and the J gene lost 7 bases, with 16 bases spanning the gap. Full variable domain (outside the CDR3, taken from reference TRBV9 and TRBJ2-7): DSGVTQTPKHLITATGQRVTLRCSPRSGDLSVYWYQQSLDQGLQFLIQYYNGEERAKGNILERFSAQQFPDLHSELNLSSLELGDSALYFCASSVGGPWGEQYFGPGTRLTVT.

The chain carries TRBV7-3 and TRBJ2-1; 7 bases fit TRBD1. The V and J ends lost 1 base and 2 bases, in that order; junction bases with no gene match: 5. The CDR3 is 16 residues long. Germline loops: CDR1 SGHTA, CDR2 FQGTGA. The CDR3 DNA reads as TGTGCCAGCAGCTTAAGTGAGGGGGCAGCCTACAATGAGCAGTTCTTC. This translates into CASSLSEGAAYNEQFF.

The chain couples TRBV27 to TRBJ1-5, with a tentative D call TRBD1 (6 bases). The CDR3 has 13 residues. Between the trimmed V and J ends, which lost 5 bases and 7 bases, there was a span of 12 bases. In germline, CDR1 is MNHEY, CDR2 SMNVEV (reference sequence). Here the CDR3 reads CASSQGLGQPQHF. CDR3 DNA: TGTGCCAGCAGTCAGGGGCTTGGGCAGCCCCAGCATTTT.

The chain employs TRBV6-5 and TRBJ2-3, with 8 bases fitting TRBD1. CDR3 length: 12 residues. Per germline, CDR1 MNHEY and CDR2 SVGAGI. V was clipped by 10 bases and J by 5 bases; unmatched bases: 5. CDR3 in amino acids: CATTGGGDTQYF. In nucleotides, the CDR3 is TGTGCCACCACAGGGGGTGGAGATACGCAGTATTTT.

The J gene is TRBJ2-3, the V gene TRBV11-2; D possibly corresponds to TRBD2 (6 bases). V was trimmed by 7 bases and J by 3 bases, leaving 14 bases between them. CDR3 length: 14 residues. CDR1 is SGHAT, CDR2 FQNNGV, per germline. CDR3 residues: CASKEGFNTDTQYF. As DNA, the CDR3 is TGTGCCAGCAAGGAGGGTTTCAATACAGATACGCAGTATTTT.

V and J are TRBV5-1 and TRBJ2-7; 10 nucleotides match TRBD2. Trimming took 0 bases from V and 3 from J; bases not matched to a gene: 3. This CDR3 is built from 15 residues. From germline, CDR1 is SGHRS and CDR2 YFSETQ. CDR3 loop: CASSLALAGDYEQYF. Written as DNA, the CDR3 is TGCGCCAGCAGCTTGGCGCTAGCGGGGGACTACGAGCAGTACTTC.

This chain links TRBV19 with TRBJ2-1; D perhaps matches TRBD2 (6 bases). Trimming took off 0 bases at V and 7 bases at J, with 7 bases between the two ends. CDR1 and CDR2 (germline): LNHDA, SQIVND (reference sequence). This CDR3 is built from 13 residues. In DNA form, the CDR3 reads TGTGCCAGTAGTATAGACGGAGGGAATGAGCAGTTCTTC. It translates to CASSIDGGNEQFF.

The rearrangement uses TRBV5-8 and TRBJ2-5; D is unclear. The V and J ends lost 0 bases and 5 bases respectively, with 29 bases between them. The CDR3 runs to 20 residues. Germline assignment: CDR1 SGHTS and CDR2 YDEGEE. The CDR3 is CASSLGPGASPIFQAETQYF. The CDR3 region has the DNA TGTGCCAGCAGCTTGGGGCCAGGCGCTTCCCCCATTTTCCAGGCGGAGACCCAGTACTTC.

V usage is TRBV5-4 and J usage is TRBJ2-3, with D tentatively TRBD2 (5 bases). Looked up from germline, CDR1 is SGHNT and CDR2 is YYREEE (reference sequence). V was trimmed by 0 bases and J by 2 bases, leaving 10 bases between them. The CDR3 runs 15 residues. The CDR3 bases are TGTGCCAGCAGCTTGGCGGGATCCATCACAGATACGCAGTATTTT. Translated, it gives CASSLAGSITDTQYF. The full variable domain, in which reference TRBV5-4 and TRBJ2-3 provide the parts outside the CDR3, is ETGVTQSPTHLIKTRGQQVTLRCSSQSGHNTVSWYQQALGQGPQFIFQYYREEENGRGNFPPRFSGLQFPNYSSELNVNALELDDSALYLCASSLAGSITDTQYFGPGTRLTVL.

The chain is built from TRBV1 and TRBJ1-3. TRBV1 represents a pseudogene. The CDR3 loop spans 15 amino acids. The CDR3 reads CTSSQGGGRGNTIYF. The CDR3 region has the DNA TGCACCAGCAGCCAAGGGGGGGGTCGCGGAAACACCATATATTTT.

The gene calls are TRBV30 and TRBJ1-3, with D uncertain. This CDR3 spans 13 amino acids. Per the germline V gene, CDR1 is GTSNPN and CDR2 is SVGIG (reference sequence). V lost 7 bases to trimming and J lost 0 bases, with 10 bases between them. CDR3 in amino acids: CASSGASGNTIYF. For the CDR3, the DNA is TGTGCCTCATCAGGTGCCTCTGGAAACACCATATATTTT.

This sequence joins TRBV11-3 and TRBJ2-5; the D is unclear. The V gene lost 5 bases and the J gene lost 4 bases, with 5 bases spanning the gap. CDR1 and CDR2 from the germline V gene are SGHNT and YENEEA. CDR3 size: 11 residues. CDR3 amino acids: CASSPRETQYF. The CDR3 nucleotides are TGTGCCAGCAGCCCTAGAGAGACCCAGTACTTC.

V usage is TRBV9 and J usage is TRBJ1-1; D remains unclear. Germline V lookup: CDR1 SGDLS, CDR2 YYNGEE. The V and J ends lost 0 bases and 1 base respectively, with 10 bases between them. The CDR3 is made up of 15 amino acids. This CDR3 is CASSVENRPNTEAFF. The CDR3 nucleotides read TGTGCCAGCAGCGTAGAGAACAGACCGAACACTGAAGCTTTCTTT.

The rearrangement links TRBV29-1 to TRBJ1-2; the match to TRBD1 covers 8 bases. V dropped 4 bases and J dropped 8; count of bases not matched to a gene: 9. Looked up from germline, CDR1 is SQVTM and CDR2 is ANQGSEA. CDR3 length: 13 amino acids. The CDR3 DNA is TGCAGCGTTGGAACGTCCAGGGGGCTCGGCTACACCTTC. Residues: CSVGTSRGLGYTF.

The chain combines TRBV23-1 with TRBJ2-3, with D perhaps matching TRBD1 (6 bases). TRBV23-1 is known as an ORF, though its function is uncertain. Trimming took off 0 bases at V and 0 bases at J, with 10 bases between the two ends. The CDR3 totals 16 residues. CDR3 in DNA: TGCGCCAGCAGTCAATCGGGGGCGGCTAGCACAGATACGCAGTATTTT. This gives the protein CASSQSGAASTDTQYF.

The chain has TRBV28 and TRBJ1-3; D is possibly TRBD1 (6 bases). Germline CDR1 is MDHEN and CDR2 is SYDVKM. V gave up 3 bases and J gave up 0 bases, with 30 bases separating them. The CDR3 is 22 amino acids. CDR3: CASSFSPPLIDRPPRSGNTIYF. As DNA, the CDR3 is TGTGCCAGCAGTTTTTCTCCTCCCCTCATCGACAGGCCCCCTCGCTCTGGAAACACCATATATTTT.

The chain is built from TRBV5-1 and TRBJ2-3; a possible D gene is TRBD2 (5 bases). Germline-derived CDR1 and CDR2 are SGHRS and YFSETQ. V lost 1 base and J lost 2, with 11 bases in between. This CDR3 is built from 15 residues. Written as DNA, the CDR3 is TGCGCCAGCAGCTTGCTCAGCGGTTACACAGATACGCAGTATTTT. Its protein is CASSLLSGYTDTQYF.

This clone was observed a few times. The chain is built from TRBV6-1 and TRBJ1-6, with D perhaps matching TRBD1 (6 bases). This CDR3 spans 14 amino acids. Germline assignment: CDR1 MNHNS and CDR2 SASEGT. Trimming took off 6 bases at V and 7 bases at J, with 13 bases between the two ends. CDR3 coding DNA: TGTGCCAGCAGGGATCGGCAGGGGAATTCACCCCTCCACTTT. It encodes CASRDRQGNSPLHF.

CDR3 coding DNA: TGTGCCAGCAGTTACGACCCCGAGGGCGAGCAGTACTTC. This gives the protein CASSYDPEGEQYF. The rearrangement uses TRBV6-6 and TRBJ2-7, with D tentatively TRBD2 (5 bases). The germline gives CDR1 MNHNY, CDR2 SVGAGI (reference sequence). V lost 2 bases and J 6 bases, leaving 11 bases between the germline ends. CDR3 length equals 13 residues.

This clone was picked up one time. The chain has TRBV7-9 and TRBJ1-2; D gene unclear. Trimming stripped 5 bases from V and 5 bases from J, with 18 bases between. CDR1 is SEHNR, CDR2 FQNEAQ, per germline (reference sequence). The CDR3 is 15 amino acids. The CDR3 loop reads CASSPDGLAPYGYTF. The CDR3, as DNA: TGTGCCAGCAGCCCGGACGGACTAGCCCCTTATGGCTACACCTTC.